What follows are 23 T cell receptor beta chains derived from one specimen sequenced in a study of blood T cell repertoires in COVID-19. Using immunoSEQ multiplex PCR, the repertoire was profiled, and TCRdb retains in-frame clones only, with some absent. The profile covers hundreds of thousands of clones, with 70% to 90% appearing a single time and 7.5% to 9% taken by the ten largest. Sequenced sample: peripheral blood. The receptors here all came from a woman between 45 and 60 years old with COVID-19, enrolled during active disease.

The V gene is TRBV6-5, the J gene TRBJ2-2, with D possibly TRBD1 on 5 matching bases. CDR3 length: 13 residues. Between the trimmed V and J ends, which lost 2 bases and 7 bases, there was a span of 8 bases. Germline CDR1 is MNHEY and CDR2 is SVGAGI. CDR3 nucleotides: TGTGCCAGCAGTTACCCCCAGGGCGGGGAGCTGTTTTTT. It specifies CASSYPQGGELFF.

The rearrangement links TRBV9 to TRBJ2-3, with 8 bases fitting TRBD1. The CDR3 consists of 11 residues. Unmatched junction bases numbered 1, after V lost 7 bases and J lost 6 bases. Per the germline V gene, CDR1 is SGDLS and CDR2 is YYNGEE. CDR3 coding DNA: TGTGCCAGCGGACAGGGCGATACGCAGTATTTT. This encodes CASGQGDTQYF.

The genes are TRBV28 and TRBJ1-2; possibly TRBD1 for D (6 bases). This CDR3 contains 17 residues. CDR1 is MDHEN and CDR2 is SYDVKM in the germline V gene. Trimming left V 7 bases short and J 1 base short, with 22 bases between. The CDR3 region is CASTPRRRQVYNYGYTF. The DNA for the CDR3 is TGTGCCAGCACCCCACGCCGCCGACAGGTCTATAACTATGGCTACACCTTC.

The chain recombines TRBV5-1 with TRBJ2-5, with 7 nucleotides matching TRBD2. CDR3 size: 15 residues. Germline lookup yields CDR1 SGHRS and CDR2 YFSETQ. Trimming cost V 0 bases and J 0 bases; bases outside gene matches: 2. DNA of the CDR3: TGCGCCAGCAGCTTGGGGGAGGGGTACCAAGAGACCCAGTACTTC. Residues: CASSLGEGYQETQYF.

This clone has a handful of counts. The V gene is TRBV2, the J gene TRBJ2-1; 14 nucleotides match TRBD2. CDR1 is SNHLY and CDR2 is FYNNEI in the germline V gene. V lost 9 bases, J lost 6 bases, and 1 base stayed unmatched. The length of the CDR3 is 13 residues. The chain's CDR3 is CARGTSGGNEQFF. DNA of the CDR3: TGTGCCAGGGGGACTAGCGGGGGCAATGAGCAGTTCTTC.

The chain recombines TRBV6-2 or TRBV6-3 with TRBJ1-1; no clear D. This CDR3 comprises 13 residues. V was pared by 6 bases and J by 5 bases, with 13 bases between. Germline loops: CDR1 MNHEY, CDR2 SVGEGT. The DNA for the CDR3 is TGTGCCAGCAGCAACGACGGGAGGACTGAAGCTTTCTTT. The encoded protein is CASSNDGRTEAFF.

The chain uses TRBV7-3 and TRBJ2-1; D might be TRBD2 (6 bases). This CDR3 spans 13 amino acids. V was pared by 6 bases and J by 9 bases, with 15 bases between. CDR1 is SGHTA, CDR2 FQGTGA, per germline. The CDR3 sequence: CASSKAGRPEQFF. The CDR3 region has the DNA TGTGCCAGCAGTAAAGCGGGCCGCCCTGAGCAGTTCTTC.

This clone has more than one count but fewer than ten. CDR3 sequence reads: CASSDEQWNTEAFF. The CDR3 DNA follows: TGTGCCAGCAGCGACGAACAGTGGAACACTGAAGCTTTCTTT. This chain joins TRBV5-5 and TRBJ1-1; D remains unclear. V was trimmed by 4 bases and J by 1 base, leaving 11 bases between them. The CDR3 loop spans 14 amino acids. Germline values: CDR1 SGHKS, CDR2 YYEKEE (reference sequence).

The CDR3 is CASSWGRNTYSYEQYF. DNA of the CDR3: TGTGCCAGCAGCTGGGGGCGCAACACCTACTCCTACGAGCAGTACTTC. This rearrangement joins TRBV7-8 to TRBJ2-7; D may be TRBD1 (6 bases). Germline-derived CDR1 and CDR2 are SGHVS and FQNEAQ. Trimming shortened V by 4 bases and J by 0 bases, and 16 bases separated the two germline ends. CDR3 length: 16 amino acids.

The genes are TRBV1 and TRBJ2-1; TRBD2, the table's D call, lacks a check against the DNA. TRBV1 is classified as a pseudogene. The CDR3 is made up of 16 amino acids. For the CDR3, the DNA is TGCACCAGCAGCCGCCCCGGACTAGCGGGGGACAATGAGCAGTTCTTC. As protein: CTSSRPGLAGDNEQFF.

V and J are TRBV2 and TRBJ1-6; TRBD1 might be the D (6 bases). The CDR3 length is 15 residues. From germline, CDR1 is SNHLY and CDR2 FYNNEI. V lost 6 bases and J lost 5, with 14 bases in between. The CDR3 nucleotides are TGTGCCAGCAGGACGCAGGGGTGGAATAATTCACCCCTCCACTTT. It encodes CASRTQGWNNSPLHF.

The rearrangement links TRBV7-2 to TRBJ2-1, with D maybe TRBD2 (5 bases). The CDR3 loop spans 15 amino acids. The V gene lost 4 bases and the J gene lost 7 bases, with 17 bases spanning the gap. Germline lookup yields CDR1 SGHTA and CDR2 FQGNSA. CDR3 sequence: CASSSGSPFENEQFF. The CDR3 DNA follows: TGTGCCAGCAGCTCGGGGTCCCCTTTTGAAAATGAGCAGTTCTTC.

The rearrangement links TRBV5-6 to TRBJ2-7; 9 positions match TRBD2. Germline V gene sequence: CDR1 SGHDT, CDR2 YYEEEE. The CDR3 runs 18 residues. Germline trimming cut 0 bases from V and 0 bases from J; bases unmatched to any gene: 10. CDR3 DNA sequence: TGTGCCAGCAGCTTGGATCTGGGACTAGCTGTATCCTCCTACGAGCAGTACTTC. Its protein product is CASSLDLGLAVSSYEQYF.

The rearrangement joins TRBV18 to TRBJ1-6, with a tentative D call TRBD1 (5 bases). Per the germline V gene, CDR1 is KGHSH and CDR2 is LQKENI. The CDR3 is 17 residues long. V was shortened by 6 bases and J by 0 bases, with 15 bases between the two germline ends. Here the CDR3 DNA reads TGTGCCAGCTCGCAGGACACCCCGAGCTCCTATAATTCACCCCTCCACTTT. Its translation is CASSQDTPSSYNSPLHF.

J is TRBJ1-1 and V is TRBV12-3 or TRBV12-4, with 7 bases lining up with TRBD1. This CDR3 contains 13 residues. J lost 10 bases, V lost 0 bases, and 5 bases had no gene match. For the CDR3, the DNA is TGTGCCAGCAGTTTAGCAGGGGGCTGGGGAGCTTTCTTT. Amino acids: CASSLAGGWGAFF.

This rearrangement joins TRBV7-2 to TRBJ2-1; D uncertain. Looked up from germline, CDR1 is SGHTA and CDR2 is FQGNSA. The CDR3 covers 14 residues. V was pared by 3 bases and J by 10 bases, with 16 bases between. The DNA for the CDR3 is TGTGCCAGCAGCTTTTTGAGCCCCCGAGGAGAGCAGTTCTTC. Translation gives CASSFLSPRGEQFF.

The V call is TRBV2, the J call TRBJ1-2; tentative D call: TRBD1 (6 bases). Trimming took 2 bases from V and 3 from J, leaving 13 bases between them. Germline V gives CDR1 SNHLY, CDR2 FYNNEI. This CDR3 is built from 15 residues. The CDR3 protein is CASSERTAPYYGYTF. The CDR3 DNA follows: TGTGCCAGCAGTGAACGGACAGCTCCGTACTATGGCTACACCTTC.

V usage is TRBV7-3 and J usage is TRBJ1-1; TRBD1 agrees at 9 bases. Germline V gene data show CDR1 as SGHTA and CDR2 as FQGTGA. The CDR3 has 18 residues. V gave up 2 bases and J gave up 6 bases; unmatched junction bases: 16. CDR3 coding DNA: TGTGCCAGCAGCTTACGACCCATTCAGGGACAGGGTAGACCTGAAGCTTTCTTT. Protein: CASSLRPIQGQGRPEAFF.

The chain combines TRBV30 with TRBJ1-1; D might be TRBD1 (6 bases). This CDR3 has 12 residues. Germline V gives CDR1 GTSNPN, CDR2 SVGIG (reference sequence). V dropped 5 bases and J dropped 2 bases, with 9 bases sitting between them. CDR3 DNA sequence: TGTGCCTGGGCACAGGGCAACACTGAAGCTTTCTTT. Translating gives CAWAQGNTEAFF.

CDR3 in DNA: TGTGCCAGCAGTCCCTACTCGACAGGGGGTTCAGCTAACTATGGCTACACCTTC. Amino acids: CASSPYSTGGSANYGYTF. The V call is TRBV27, the J call TRBJ1-2; 9 positions match TRBD1. Germline loops: CDR1 MNHEY, CDR2 SMNVEV (reference sequence). J lost 0 bases, V lost 5 bases, and 13 bases had no gene match. CDR3 length equals 18 residues.

The CDR3: CAISEMGQGTTQYF. CDR3 DNA sequence: TGTGCCATCAGTGAGATGGGACAGGGGACTACGCAGTATTTT. This sequence joins TRBV10-3 and TRBJ2-3, with 10 bases matching TRBD1. The CDR3 has 14 amino acids. Germline loops: CDR1 ENHRY, CDR2 SYGVKD. J gave up 8 bases and V 2 bases, and 4 bases lay outside the gene matches.

The chain uses TRBV11-2 and TRBJ2-1; 11 bases match TRBD2. V was pared by 6 bases and J by 5 bases, with 6 bases of the junction left unmatched. Germline loops: CDR1 SGHAT, CDR2 FQNNGV. The CDR3 consists of 15 residues. The CDR3 loop is CASRRPGLADNEQFF. Here the CDR3 DNA reads TGTGCCAGCAGGCGTCCGGGACTAGCGGACAATGAGCAGTTCTTC.

On this clone: At one boundary the junction diverges from the germline segment, which might be a read error. The gene calls are TRBV12-3 or TRBV12-4 and TRBJ2-5, with TRBD2 identical over 8 bases. The CDR3 extends over 12 amino acids. The CDR3 loop is CEPRGGRETQYF. In DNA form, the CDR3 reads TGCGAGCCTCGGGGGGGCAGGGAGACCCAGTACTTC.